Below, one TCR beta chain is given with its context. This record belongs to a study of T cell changes during pregnancy in multiple sclerosis. The table came from immunoSEQ multiplex PCR; TCRdb's copy has only in-frame clones and leaves some out. The profile shows about 34,000 clones, approximately 90% of them singletons. Per germline, CDR1 GTSNPN and CDR2 SVGIG (reference sequence). The CDR3 runs to 15 residues. V lost 1 base and J 4 bases, leaving 14 bases between the germline ends. V usage is TRBV30 and J usage is TRBJ1-5, with D possibly matching TRBD1 (5 bases). The clonotype comes from a female donor with multiple sclerosis, enrolled in a pregnancy study. Sequencing used CD8+ T cells from peripheral blood mononuclear cells, obtained in the first trimester of pregnancy. The CDR3, as DNA: TGTGCCTGGAGTGAAGGGATGGGGGGAAATCAGCCCCAGCATTTT. It is translated as CAWSEGMGGNQPQHF.